Listed below are T cell receptor beta chains from one sample, sequenced in a study of CD8 T cells in ankylosing spondylitis. From the 5' RACE reads, TCRdb called clonotypes with MiXCR, one entry per CDR3 protein. This repertoire shows about 800,000 distinct CDR3 sequences, about 12% found once; its top ten account for 0.45% to 0.6%. The specimen was blood, either unsorted or a sorted T cell fraction (not recorded which). The receptors derive from a male donor with ankylosing spondylitis. Each CDR3 is given with its conserved first and last residue. The order of the fields is J gene, D gene, clone size, V gene, CDR3 protein, CDR3 DNA. A D gene is named only where the DNA matches it firmly. Not all rows give a size; the values are once, few, many and, for expanded clones, a class.

J gene: TRBJ2-1
D gene: .
clone size: .
V gene: TRBV20-1
CDR3 protein: CSAPPRERTYNEQFF
CDR3 DNA: TGCAGTGCCCCGCCGCGAGAGCGTACCTACAATGAGCAGTTCTTC

J gene: TRBJ2-1
D gene: TRBD2
clone size: .
V gene: TRBV6-1
CDR3 protein: CASSVSASGVPNEQFF
CDR3 DNA: TGTGCCAGCAGTGTGTCGGCTAGCGGGGTTCCCAATGAGCAGTTCTTC

J gene: TRBJ2-3
D gene: TRBD2
clone size: .
V gene: TRBV4-3
CDR3 protein: CASSLFGGVNTQYF
CDR3 DNA: TGCGCCAGCAGCTTATTCGGGGGGGTAAATACGCAGTATTTT

J gene: TRBJ2-1
D gene: .
clone size: .
V gene: TRBV5-1
CDR3 protein: CASSGSWGALNEQFF
CDR3 DNA: TGCGCCAGCAGCGGGTCGTGGGGGGCACTCAATGAGCAGTTCTTC

J gene: TRBJ2-3
D gene: TRBD1
clone size: .
V gene: TRBV7-6
CDR3 protein: CASSLDRGYDTQYF
CDR3 DNA: TGTGCCAGCAGCTTAGACAGGGGATACGATACGCAGTATTTT

J gene: TRBJ2-3
D gene: TRBD1
clone size: .
V gene: TRBV7-8
CDR3 protein: CASSLATGGRDTQYF
CDR3 DNA: TGTGCCAGCAGCTTAGCCACAGGGGGCAGAGATACGCAGTATTTT

J gene: TRBJ2-2
D gene: .
clone size: many
V gene: TRBV29-1
CDR3 protein: CSVRAGSNTGELFF
CDR3 DNA: TGCAGCGTTAGGGCCGGATCGAACACCGGGGAGCTGTTTTTT

J gene: TRBJ2-7
D gene: .
clone size: .
V gene: TRBV20-1
CDR3 protein: CSAPLWGTYEQYF
CDR3 DNA: TGCAGTGCCCCATTATGGGGTACTTACGAGCAGTACTTC

J gene: TRBJ2-1
D gene: TRBD2
clone size: .
V gene: TRBV4-2
CDR3 protein: CASSQGTSGDEQFF
CDR3 DNA: TGTGCCAGCAGCCAAGGGACTAGCGGGGATGAGCAGTTCTTC

J gene: TRBJ2-1
D gene: .
clone size: .
V gene: TRBV29-1
CDR3 protein: CSALGGPRMYNEQFF
CDR3 DNA: TGCAGCGCCCTTGGGGGGCCTCGAATGTACAATGAGCAGTTCTTC

J gene: TRBJ1-2
D gene: .
clone size: .
V gene: TRBV7-6
CDR3 protein: CASSLAWTPRGAGGYTF
CDR3 DNA: TGTGCCAGCAGCTTAGCGTGGACCCCACGGGGGGCTGGGGGCTACACCTTC

J gene: TRBJ1-5
D gene: .
clone size: .
V gene: TRBV7-2
CDR3 protein: CASSLVFQPQHF
CDR3 DNA: TGTGCCAGCAGCTTAGTTTTTCAGCCCCAGCATTTT

J gene: TRBJ1-4
D gene: TRBD1
clone size: .
V gene: TRBV28
CDR3 protein: CASSKDRVREKLFF
CDR3 DNA: TGTGCCAGCAGCAAGGACAGGGTGCGGGAAAAACTGTTTTTT

J gene: TRBJ1-2
D gene: TRBD1
clone size: .
V gene: TRBV19
CDR3 protein: CASSSGTVYGYTF
CDR3 DNA: TGTGCCAGTAGTTCGGGGACAGTCTATGGCTACACCTTC

J gene: TRBJ2-2
D gene: TRBD2
clone size: .
V gene: TRBV6-1
CDR3 protein: CASSGTTSGRKGTLNTGELFF
CDR3 DNA: TGTGCCAGCAGTGGCACTACTAGCGGGAGAAAAGGGACTTTGAACACCGGGGAGCTGTTTTTT

J gene: TRBJ1-6
D gene: .
clone size: once
V gene: TRBV20-1
CDR3 protein: CSARDRDSDHRYNSPLHF
CDR3 DNA: TGCAGTGCTAGAGACCGGGACTCAGATCACCGTTATAATTCACCCCTCCACTTT

J gene: TRBJ1-2
D gene: TRBD1
clone size: once
V gene: TRBV15
CDR3 protein: CATSKDRETSPLF
CDR3 DNA: TGTGCCACCAGCAAAGACAGGGAAACTTCACCCCTCTTC

J gene: TRBJ2-2
D gene: .
clone size: few
V gene: TRBV3-1
CDR3 protein: CASSQNRVDTGELFF
CDR3 DNA: TGTGCCAGCAGCCAAAACAGGGTGGACACCGGGGAGCTGTTTTTT

J gene: TRBJ1-5
D gene: .
clone size: many
V gene: TRBV4-2
CDR3 protein: CASSQKDSNQPQHF
CDR3 DNA: TGTGCCAGCAGTCAAAAGGATAGCAATCAGCCCCAGCATTTT

J gene: TRBJ2-7
D gene: .
clone size: few
V gene: TRBV5-1
CDR3 protein: CASSLGLFYYEQYF
CDR3 DNA: TGCGCCAGCAGCTTGGGGCTATTCTACTACGAGCAGTACTTC

J gene: TRBJ2-5
D gene: .
clone size: .
V gene: TRBV11-2
CDR3 protein: CASKPAGVQETQYF
CDR3 DNA: TGTGCCAGCAAGCCGGCGGGTGTACAAGAGACCCAGTACTTC

J gene: TRBJ1-3
D gene: TRBD1
clone size: .
V gene: TRBV15
CDR3 protein: CATSRDGHRGPGNTIYF
CDR3 DNA: TGTGCCACCAGCAGAGATGGGCACAGGGGGCCCGGAAACACCATATATTTT

J gene: TRBJ1-2
D gene: .
clone size: many
V gene: TRBV5-1
CDR3 protein: CASSLEVQATVYGYTF
CDR3 DNA: TGCGCCAGCAGCTTGGAAGTCCAGGCCACCGTCTATGGCTACACCTTC

J gene: TRBJ2-7
D gene: .
clone size: .
V gene: TRBV5-1
CDR3 protein: CASSSSVASYEQYF
CDR3 DNA: TGCGCCAGCAGCTCCTCAGTGGCCTCCTACGAGCAGTACTTC

J gene: TRBJ2-6
D gene: .
clone size: .
V gene: TRBV5-1
CDR3 protein: CASSLYDSSGANVLTF
CDR3 DNA: TGCGCCAGCAGCTTATATGACAGCTCTGGGGCCAACGTCCTGACTTTC

J gene: TRBJ1-1
D gene: .
clone size: few
V gene: TRBV5-1
CDR3 protein: CASSLTDRNTEAFF
CDR3 DNA: TGCGCCAGCAGCTTAACGGATCGAAACACTGAAGCTTTCTTT

J gene: TRBJ1-5
D gene: TRBD1
clone size: many
V gene: TRBV6-2/TRBV6-3
CDR3 protein: CASSEGDRGSNQPQHF
CDR3 DNA: TGTGCCAGCAGTGAAGGGGACAGGGGGAGCAATCAGCCCCAGCATTTT

J gene: TRBJ1-3
D gene: .
clone size: .
V gene: TRBV7-9
CDR3 protein: CASSPTGRDSGNTIYF
CDR3 DNA: TGTGCCAGCAGCCCCACGGGACGGGACTCTGGAAACACCATATATTTT

J gene: TRBJ2-1
D gene: TRBD2
clone size: .
V gene: TRBV27
CDR3 protein: CASTLAGPAYNEQFF
CDR3 DNA: TGTGCCAGCACCCTAGCGGGGCCAGCCTACAATGAGCAGTTCTTC

J gene: TRBJ1-1
D gene: TRBD1
clone size: few
V gene: TRBV4-1
CDR3 protein: CASSHTDRANTEAFF
CDR3 DNA: TGCGCCAGCAGCCACACTGACAGGGCGAACACTGAAGCTTTCTTT

J gene: TRBJ2-7
D gene: .
clone size: few
V gene: TRBV30
CDR3 protein: CAWSTTGRPYEQYF
CDR3 DNA: TGTGCCTGGAGTACCACAGGGAGACCCTACGAGCAGTACTTC

J gene: TRBJ1-5
D gene: .
clone size: few
V gene: TRBV6-5
CDR3 protein: CASSYSKFVVLSNQPQHF
CDR3 DNA: TGTGCCAGCAGTTACTCGAAATTCGTCGTCCTTAGCAATCAGCCCCAGCATTTT

J gene: TRBJ1-5
D gene: .
clone size: few
V gene: TRBV7-2
CDR3 protein: CASSLRSGGSPQHF
CDR3 DNA: TGTGCCAGCAGCTTACGGTCAGGAGGGAGTCCCCAGCATTTT

J gene: TRBJ1-1
D gene: .
clone size: many
V gene: TRBV28
CDR3 protein: CASSLWTEAFF
CDR3 DNA: TGTGCCAGCAGTTTATGGACTGAAGCTTTCTTT

J gene: TRBJ2-1
D gene: TRBD2
clone size: many
V gene: TRBV12-3/TRBV12-4
CDR3 protein: CASGVAGGSYEQFF
CDR3 DNA: TGTGCCAGCGGAGTAGCGGGGGGTAGTTATGAGCAGTTCTTC

J gene: TRBJ2-3
D gene: .
clone size: many
V gene: TRBV29-1
CDR3 protein: CSVRAGSTDTQYF
CDR3 DNA: TGCAGCGTTCGGGCGGGAAGCACAGATACGCAGTATTTT

J gene: TRBJ1-6
D gene: .
clone size: few
V gene: TRBV20-1
CDR3 protein: CSARERGSSYNSPLHF
CDR3 DNA: TGCAGTGCTAGAGAGAGAGGGAGCTCCTATAATTCACCCCTCCACTTT

J gene: TRBJ2-5
D gene: .
clone size: .
V gene: TRBV4-2
CDR3 protein: CASSPGWAGEETQYF
CDR3 DNA: TGTGCCAGCAGCCCCGGATGGGCAGGGGAGGAGACCCAGTACTTC

J gene: TRBJ1-5
D gene: TRBD1
clone size: few
V gene: TRBV5-8
CDR3 protein: CASSLGGTVIQPQHF
CDR3 DNA: TGTGCCAGCAGCTTGGGGGGGACAGTTATTCAGCCCCAGCATTTT

J gene: TRBJ2-3
D gene: .
clone size: many
V gene: TRBV7-9
CDR3 protein: CASSLVGQSTDTQYF
CDR3 DNA: TGTGCCAGCAGCTTAGTGGGGCAGAGCACAGATACGCAGTATTTT

J gene: TRBJ2-7
D gene: .
clone size: .
V gene: TRBV10-3
CDR3 protein: CAISESGVRGYEQYF
CDR3 DNA: TGTGCCATCAGTGAGAGTGGTGTGCGGGGATACGAGCAGTACTTC

J gene: TRBJ2-2
D gene: .
clone size: many
V gene: TRBV7-2
CDR3 protein: CASSLAPRNTGELFF
CDR3 DNA: TGTGCCAGCAGCTTAGCCCCCAGAAACACCGGGGAGCTGTTTTTT

J gene: TRBJ1-6
D gene: .
clone size: .
V gene: TRBV20-1
CDR3 protein: CSARILDRNSPLHF
CDR3 DNA: TGCAGTGCTAGAATACTGGACAGAAATTCACCCCTCCACTTT

J gene: TRBJ1-1
D gene: .
clone size: .
V gene: TRBV7-2
CDR3 protein: CASGPLGRNTEAFF
CDR3 DNA: TGTGCCAGCGGACCTCTGGGCAGGAACACTGAAGCTTTCTTT

J gene: TRBJ2-7
D gene: .
clone size: .
V gene: TRBV15
CDR3 protein: CATSRARRWLNEQYF
CDR3 DNA: TGTGCCACCAGCAGAGCCCGGCGGTGGCTCAACGAGCAGTACTTC

J gene: TRBJ1-1
D gene: .
clone size: few
V gene: TRBV6-4
CDR3 protein: CASSEQQNTEAFF
CDR3 DNA: TGTGCCAGCAGTGAACAGCAGAACACTGAAGCTTTCTTT

J gene: TRBJ1-2
D gene: TRBD1
clone size: many
V gene: TRBV7-2
CDR3 protein: CASSLGTGRGGYTF
CDR3 DNA: TGTGCCAGCAGCTTAGGGACAGGGAGAGGAGGCTACACCTTC

J gene: TRBJ1-5
D gene: .
clone size: .
V gene: TRBV6-5
CDR3 protein: CASSYYGNQPQHF
CDR3 DNA: TGTGCCAGCAGTTACTATGGCAATCAGCCCCAGCATTTT

J gene: TRBJ1-1
D gene: .
clone size: .
V gene: TRBV5-1
CDR3 protein: CASSLDVWNTEAFF
CDR3 DNA: TGCGCCAGCAGCTTGGACGTTTGGAACACTGAAGCTTTCTTT

J gene: TRBJ2-5
D gene: TRBD2
clone size: .
V gene: TRBV29-1
CDR3 protein: CSGKTGLAGQETQYF
CDR3 DNA: TGCAGCGGTAAGACGGGACTAGCGGGCCAAGAGACCCAGTACTTC

J gene: TRBJ2-1
D gene: .
clone size: few
V gene: TRBV5-6
CDR3 protein: CASSAGITGNEQFF
CDR3 DNA: TGTGCCAGCAGCGCGGGTATTACGGGAAATGAGCAGTTCTTC

J gene: TRBJ1-5
D gene: TRBD1
clone size: many
V gene: TRBV5-1
CDR3 protein: CASSLGTGNQPQHF
CDR3 DNA: TGTGCCAGCAGTTTAGGGACAGGGAATCAGCCCCAGCATTTT

J gene: TRBJ2-7
D gene: TRBD2
clone size: many
V gene: TRBV20-1
CDR3 protein: CSASRSGGAYEQYF
CDR3 DNA: TGCAGTGCTAGTCGTAGCGGGGGTGCCTACGAGCAGTACTTC

J gene: TRBJ2-3
D gene: TRBD2
clone size: .
V gene: TRBV15
CDR3 protein: CATSGGGSMSDTQYF
CDR3 DNA: TGTGCCACCAGCGGCGGCGGGAGTATGTCAGATACGCAGTATTTT

J gene: TRBJ1-5
D gene: TRBD1
clone size: few
V gene: TRBV4-2
CDR3 protein: CASSQLGQGVNQPQHF
CDR3 DNA: TGTGCCAGCAGCCAGTTGGGACAGGGAGTTAATCAGCCCCAGCATTTT

J gene: TRBJ1-3
D gene: .
clone size: few
V gene: TRBV12-3/TRBV12-4
CDR3 protein: CASSLVEHTIYF
CDR3 DNA: TGTGCCAGCAGTTTAGTGGAACACACCATATATTTT

J gene: TRBJ1-1
D gene: TRBD1
clone size: .
V gene: TRBV6-1
CDR3 protein: CASSPGGGGVTEAFF
CDR3 DNA: TGTGCCAGCAGTCCCGGCGGAGGGGGCGTCACTGAAGCTTTCTTT

J gene: TRBJ2-7
D gene: TRBD2
clone size: few
V gene: TRBV6-1
CDR3 protein: CASKLAGGYSYEQYF
CDR3 DNA: TGTGCCAGCAAATTAGCGGGGGGGTACTCCTACGAGCAGTACTTC

J gene: TRBJ1-1
D gene: .
clone size: many
V gene: TRBV7-9
CDR3 protein: CASSLTGRLSDEAFF
CDR3 DNA: TGTGCCAGCAGCTTAACGGGACGCCTATCGGATGAAGCTTTCTTT

J gene: TRBJ2-1
D gene: .
clone size: few
V gene: TRBV29-1
CDR3 protein: CSVAAGWRGNEQFF
CDR3 DNA: TGCAGCGTCGCTGCTGGGTGGCGGGGTAATGAGCAGTTCTTC